The 17 T cell receptor beta chains below all came from one sample that was sequenced in a study of cytotoxic CD8 clonotypes in ibrutinib-treated CLL. TCRdb keeps only in-frame clones here, not all; method: immunoSEQ multiplex PCR. The top ten clones hold 5.5% to 8% of a sample with some 310,000 clones, roughly 79% of them seen once. Sequencing was performed on PBMCs, taken before ibrutinib treatment. Receptors originate from a human donor with chronic lymphocytic leukemia.

This chain uses TRBV15 with TRBJ1-5; 8 nucleotides agree with TRBD1. Germline CDR1 and CDR2: LNHNV and YYDKDF (reference sequence). The CDR3 has 15 amino acids. Trimming at V came to 0 bases and at J to 5 bases, leaving 3 bases not matched to a gene. Here the CDR3 DNA reads TGTGCCACCAGCAGAGATCGCAGGGGGCATCAGCCCCAGCATTTT. Translated, it gives CATSRDRRGHQPQHF.

This clone is a singleton in its sample. The chain recombines TRBV6-5 with TRBJ2-2; D is ambiguous. Per the germline V gene, CDR1 is MNHEY and CDR2 is SVGAGI. This CDR3 comprises 14 residues. Between the trimmed V and J ends, which lost 6 bases and 0 bases, there was a span of 8 bases. CDR3 region: CASRARANTGELFF. The CDR3 DNA reads TGTGCCAGCAGAGCACGCGCGAACACCGGGGAGCTGTTTTTT.

This chain joins TRBV4-2 and TRBJ1-1, with D unclear. This CDR3 spans 15 amino acids. CDR1 LGHNA and CDR2 YNFKEQ come from the germline V gene. Trimming stripped 1 base from V and 0 bases from J, with 9 bases between. In DNA form, the CDR3 reads TGTGCCAGCAGCCAAGTGCAGACCATGAACACTGAAGCTTTCTTT. This sequence encodes CASSQVQTMNTEAFF.

The V and J genes are TRBV9 and TRBJ1-2; D not certain. Germline CDR1 is SGDLS and CDR2 is YYNGEE. There are 9 residues in the CDR3. V shed 6 bases and J shed 7 bases, with 4 bases lying between them. CDR3 nucleotides: TGTGCCAGCAAGGGTGGCTACACCTTC. Its translation: CASKGGYTF.

The genes are TRBV7-2 and TRBJ2-3; possible D gene TRBD1, 5 bases. The CDR3 totals 17 residues. Trimming shortened V by 3 bases and J by 10 bases, and 26 bases separated the two germline ends. Looked up from germline, CDR1 is SGHTA and CDR2 is FQGNSA. The CDR3 bases are TGTGCCAGCAGCTTGAGTGGGGCGCCAGCGCCTACCGCTGCGCAGTATTTT. The encoded protein is CASSLSGAPAPTAAQYF. The complete variable domain, with remaining parts taken from reference TRBV7-2 and TRBJ2-3, reads GAGVSQSPSNKVTEKGKDVELRCDPISGHTALYWYRQSLGQGLEFLIYFQGNSAPDKSGLPSDRFSAERTGGSVSTLTIQRTQQEDSAVYLCASSLSGAPAPTAAQYFGPGTRLTVL.

The chain joins TRBV5-1 to TRBJ1-5, with a tentative D call TRBD1 (5 bases). The CDR3 consists of 18 residues. V was pared by 8 bases and J by 3 bases, with 27 bases between. Germline V CDR1 and CDR2: SGHRS, YFSETQ. The CDR3 region is CARIRYSTVYHDNQPQHF. For the CDR3, the DNA is TGCGCCAGGATCCGCTATTCGACAGTTTACCATGACAATCAGCCCCAGCATTTT.

This chain uses TRBV5-4 with TRBJ2-1; no reliable D call. V lost 0 bases and J 12 bases, leaving 13 bases between the germline ends. Germline V lookup: CDR1 SGHNT, CDR2 YYREEE (reference sequence). The CDR3 has 13 amino acids. The CDR3 here is CASSLDGLIWQFF. The CDR3 DNA is TGTGCCAGCAGCTTGGACGGCCTTATATGGCAGTTCTTC. Using reference TRBV5-4 and TRBJ2-1 for the parts outside the CDR3, the full variable domain is ETGVTQSPTHLIKTRGQQVTLRCSSQSGHNTVSWYQQALGQGPQFIFQYYREEENGRGNFPPRFSGLQFPNYSSELNVNALELDDSALYLCASSLDGLIWQFFGPGTRLTVL.

The V and J genes are TRBV27 and TRBJ1-2, with 11 nucleotides matching TRBD1. With V trimmed by 0 bases and J by 10 bases, 7 bases remained unmatched. CDR1 is MNHEY and CDR2 is SMNVEV in the germline V gene (reference sequence). This CDR3 comprises 15 residues. The CDR3 here is CASSLSSGTGGDYTF. The CDR3, as DNA: TGTGCCAGCAGTTTATCTTCGGGGACAGGGGGGGACTACACCTTC.

The rearrangement links TRBV5-5 to TRBJ1-4; no reliable D call. Germline V gene data show CDR1 as SGHKS and CDR2 as YYEKEE (reference sequence). Trimming shortened V by 4 bases and J by 7 bases, and 14 bases separated the two germline ends. CDR3 length equals 14 residues. The CDR3 coding sequence is TGTGCCAGCAGCAACGTCGGGCTGGGTGAAAAACTGTTTTTT. This encodes CASSNVGLGEKLFF.

CDR3 amino acids: CASALGTGRPRGTEQFF. The DNA for the CDR3 is TGTGCCAGCGCTCTTGGGACAGGGCGACCCCGGGGGACTGAGCAGTTCTTC. The rearrangement uses TRBV27 and TRBJ2-1; 9 bases are shared with TRBD1. CDR3 length equals 17 residues. CDR1 is MNHEY, CDR2 SMNVEV, per germline (reference sequence). Trimming cost V 8 bases and J 9 bases; bases outside gene matches: 20.

In this sample, this clone turned up a few times. The chain couples TRBV5-4 to TRBJ1-2; D is unresolved. This CDR3 comprises 15 residues. Trimming removed 3 bases at V and 0 bases at J, with 12 bases between. Looked up from germline, CDR1 is SGHNT and CDR2 is YYREEE (reference sequence). The CDR3 nucleotides read TGTGCCAGCAGCTCCTCATGGGAAGCTAACTATGGCTACACCTTC. This gives the protein CASSSSWEANYGYTF.

This rearrangement joins TRBV5-8 to TRBJ1-2; unclear D gene. V was cut by 1 base and J by 6 bases, with 10 bases left in between. This CDR3 has 13 residues. Germline CDR1 is SGHTS and CDR2 is YDEGEE. In nucleotides, the CDR3 is TGTGCCAGCAGCTTGCTCTGGTCGGATGGCTACACCTTC. It codes for CASSLLWSDGYTF.

The chain has TRBV2 and TRBJ2-7; no clear D. This CDR3 has 13 amino acids. Germline V CDR1 and CDR2: SNHLY, FYNNEI. V was clipped by 6 bases and J by 1 base, with 10 bases between them. CDR3 protein: CASRPTLSYEQYF. CDR3 coding DNA: TGTGCCAGCAGACCCACCTTATCCTACGAGCAGTACTTC.

The chain uses TRBV11-3 and TRBJ2-3; TRBD2 agrees at 8 bases. V lost 1 base and J lost 8; bases outside the gene matches: 2. CDR3 length: 13 amino acids. Germline values: CDR1 SGHNT, CDR2 YENEEA. Here the CDR3 DNA reads TGTGCCAGCAGCTTAGGGCTAGCGGGTACGCAGTATTTT. It codes for CASSLGLAGTQYF.

This clone was picked up one time. The gene calls are TRBV19 and TRBJ2-7, with D perhaps matching TRBD2 (5 bases). There are 15 residues in the CDR3. Trimming shortened V by 6 bases and J by 3 bases, and 18 bases separated the two germline ends. Germline V gives CDR1 LNHDA, CDR2 SQIVND (reference sequence). CDR3 DNA: TGTGCCAGTAGGACTTCCGATGGACTGGACTACGAGCAGTACTTC. This codes for CASRTSDGLDYEQYF.

Comments on this clone: Other DNA sequences in this specimen translate into the identical CDR3. V gene TRBV5-6 combines with J gene TRBJ2-7; D is ambiguous. This CDR3 has 11 residues. Germline loops: CDR1 SGHDT, CDR2 YYEEEE. V was pared by 1 base and J by 4 bases, with 3 bases between. The CDR3 bases are TGTGCCAGCAGCTTGAGGTACGAGCAGTACTTC. Translated: CASSLRYEQYF.

This clone was detected only a few times. V gene TRBV28 combines with J gene TRBJ1-1; D is ambiguous. CDR3 length: 12 residues. Trimming shortened V by 7 bases and J by 8 bases, and 14 bases separated the two germline ends. Germline lookup yields CDR1 MDHEN and CDR2 SYDVKM. In DNA form, the CDR3 reads TGTGCCAGCACGACGGCCGGACGAGAAGCTTTCTTT. Amino acid sequence: CASTTAGREAFF.